This TCR beta chain is from a study of post-analysis software for immune sequencing data. The authors incorporated unique molecular identifiers into the TCR beta cDNA libraries. TCRdb re-called the PCR reads through MiXCR, storing one row per CDR3 protein. The data hold roughly 580,000 distinct CDR3 sequences, with about 44% observed a single time. Trimming removed 0 bases from V and 2 bases from J; junction bases left unmatched: 0. This CDR3 spans 13 amino acids. The V gene's germline CDR1 is DFQATT and CDR2 SNEGSKA (reference sequence). Study results and limitations: Higher frequency in patients than in controls was seen for roughly five TRBV segments, with TRBV5-6, TRBV5-1 and TRBV20-1 among them. Co-batched samples clustered tightly together by F measure. For normalized Chao1 diversity, multiple sclerosis patients scored significantly lower than controls did.

A word on this clonotype: Its cognate antigen is unknown.

This TCR was recovered from a girl aged 5-17 years with multiple sclerosis. Sequenced: blood. The V and J genes are TRBV20-1 and TRBJ1-2; 7 nucleotides line up with TRBD1. The CDR3 reads CSAREQGNYGYTF. CDR3 bases: TGCAGTGCTAGAGAACAGGGGAACTATGGCTACACCTTC.